This T cell receptor beta chain comes out of a study of CD8+ T cells in alopecia areata. Study findings and constraints: One nonresponder leaves baseline CD8+ expansion's link to response uncertain.

For this clone: Its specificity is unknown.

Following extraction, RNA underwent reverse transcription to cDNA, which served as the sequencing template. The protocol was immunoSEQ multiplex PCR, while the TCRdb copy is restricted to in-frame clones and leaves out a portion. This table has approximately 170,000 clones, around 56% appearing once. Treatment described: oral pan-JAK inhibitor, 5-10 mg twice daily. Germline V gene sequence: CDR1 ENHRY, CDR2 SYGVKD. V lost 4 bases to trimming and J lost 6 bases, with 7 bases between them. The CDR3 is 12 amino acids. The chain couples TRBV10-3 to TRBJ2-4; TRBD1 might be the D (5 bases). The sequencing here drew on CD4+ T cells sorted from blood, taken at week 4, from a patient treated with tofacitinib. The source is a human donor with alopecia areata. The CDR3 is CAISVRGNIQYF. CDR3 nucleotide sequence: TGTGCCATCAGTGTTAGGGGAAACATTCAGTACTTC.